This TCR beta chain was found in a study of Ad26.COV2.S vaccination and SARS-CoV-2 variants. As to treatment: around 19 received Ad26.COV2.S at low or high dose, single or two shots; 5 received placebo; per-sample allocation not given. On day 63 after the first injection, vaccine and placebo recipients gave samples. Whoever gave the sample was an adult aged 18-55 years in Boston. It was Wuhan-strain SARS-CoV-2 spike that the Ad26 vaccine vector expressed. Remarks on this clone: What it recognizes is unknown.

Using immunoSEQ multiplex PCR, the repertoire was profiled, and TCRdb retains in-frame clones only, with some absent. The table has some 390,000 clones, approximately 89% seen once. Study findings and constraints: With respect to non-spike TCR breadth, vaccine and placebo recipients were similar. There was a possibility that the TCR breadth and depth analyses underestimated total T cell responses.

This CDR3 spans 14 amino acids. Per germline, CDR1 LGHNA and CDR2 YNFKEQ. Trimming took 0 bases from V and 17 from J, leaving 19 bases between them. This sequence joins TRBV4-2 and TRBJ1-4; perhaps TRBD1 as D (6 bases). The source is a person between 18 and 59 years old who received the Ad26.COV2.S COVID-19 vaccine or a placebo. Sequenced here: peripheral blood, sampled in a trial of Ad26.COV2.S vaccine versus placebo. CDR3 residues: CASSQDEGRGRIFF. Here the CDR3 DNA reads TGTGCCAGCAGCCAAGACGAGGGCAGGGGACGCATTTTTTTT.